The rows below give T cell receptor beta chains drawn from one sample of a study of T cells after posttransplantation cyclophosphamide. The method was immunoSEQ multiplex PCR; TCRdb's version includes in-frame clones alone and lacks a portion of them. The sample offers approximately 41,000 clones and no singletons, the top ten holding around 2.5%. Sequenced sample: PBMCs. These receptors originate from a man aged 50-60 years in good health, CMV-negative, and a related stem cell transplant donor. Both conserved end residues are part of each CDR3. D genes are given only for firm matches. Clone size is not always given. Where it is, it says once, few, many or a class for expanded clones.

j_call clone_size d_call v_call cdr3_nt cdr3_aa
TRBJ2-1 . TRBD2 TRBV29-1 TGCAGCGCCGGGACTAGCGTAGCCAATGAGCAGTTCTTC CSAGTSVANEQFF
TRBJ2-7 many . TRBV11-2 TGTGCCAGCAGCTTAACGACTCAGCCGAGAGCCCTAGTGTACGAGCAGTACTTC CASSLTTQPRALVYEQYF
TRBJ2-5 many . TRBV4-3 TGCGCCAGCAGCCAAGAATTCCAGGAGACCCAGTACTTC CASSQEFQETQYF
TRBJ2-7 many TRBD1 TRBV6-6 TGTGCCAGCAGTTCGATACAGGGGGCCTACGAGCAGTACTTC CASSSIQGAYEQYF
TRBJ1-1 many TRBD1 TRBV29-1 TGCAGCCTATCCGGGACAGGGGGCTTTGGGACTGAAGCTTTCTTT CSLSGTGGFGTEAFF
TRBJ1-2 few TRBD1 TRBV18 TGTGCCAGCTCACCACTCGGATCGGGACAGGGGGCAGCTGGCTACACCTTC CASSPLGSGQGAAGYTF
TRBJ2-3 many TRBD1 TRBV5-1 TGCGCCAGCAGCGGACAGGGGGCAGATACGCAGTATTTT CASSGQGADTQYF
TRBJ1-1 many TRBD1 TRBV4-3 TGCGCCAGCAGCGAAGACAGGGGGCAAGACACTGAAGCTTTCTTT CASSEDRGQDTEAFF
TRBJ2-1 many TRBD2 TRBV5-1 TGCGCCAGCAGCTTGGGGACTAGCGGGGATGAGCAGTTCTTC CASSLGTSGDEQFF
TRBJ1-4 many . TRBV19 TGTGCCAGTAATCGCAGGGAGGGTGAAAAACTGTTTTTT CASNRREGEKLFF
TRBJ2-7 few . TRBV28 TGTGCCACACGGACAGCGCCCGGTGAGCAGTACTTC CATRTAPGEQYF
TRBJ2-7 many . TRBV18 TGTGCCAGCTCACCACGCTTAACCGGGTCTACCTACGAGCAGTACTTC CASSPRLTGSTYEQYF
TRBJ2-7 many TRBD1 TRBV7-6 TGTGCCAGCAGCTTGAGACAGGGGGCAAACTACGAGCAGTACTTC CASSLRQGANYEQYF
TRBJ1-5 . . TRBV10-1 TGCGCCAGCGGACAGAAAGTATGGGATAGCAATCAGCCCCAGCATTTT CASGQKVWDSNQPQHF
TRBJ2-7 many . TRBV5-5 TGTGCCAGCAGCTTGGGCTCGGTTCGGGAGCAGTACTTC CASSLGSVREQYF
TRBJ1-3 many . TRBV4-2 TGTGCCAGCAGCCATGCCAGGATTACTGGAAACACCATATATTTT CASSHARITGNTIYF
TRBJ2-7 many TRBD2 TRBV7-6 TGTGCCAGCAGCGCTAGCGGGGGTAATTCCTACGAGCAGTACTTC CASSASGGNSYEQYF
TRBJ1-5 many . TRBV6-5 TGTGCCAGCAGTCCGGGGGGGGTTGGCCAGCCCCAGCATTTT CASSPGGVGQPQHF
TRBJ1-1 many TRBD1 TRBV6-1 TGTGCCAGCAGTGATTCGACAGGGAGGATAGTTGAAGCTTTCTTT CASSDSTGRIVEAFF
TRBJ2-7 many TRBD2 TRBV7-9 TGTGCCAGCAGCTTAGGCGCGGCGGGGGGGAGGTCCTACGAGCAGTACTTC CASSLGAAGGRSYEQYF